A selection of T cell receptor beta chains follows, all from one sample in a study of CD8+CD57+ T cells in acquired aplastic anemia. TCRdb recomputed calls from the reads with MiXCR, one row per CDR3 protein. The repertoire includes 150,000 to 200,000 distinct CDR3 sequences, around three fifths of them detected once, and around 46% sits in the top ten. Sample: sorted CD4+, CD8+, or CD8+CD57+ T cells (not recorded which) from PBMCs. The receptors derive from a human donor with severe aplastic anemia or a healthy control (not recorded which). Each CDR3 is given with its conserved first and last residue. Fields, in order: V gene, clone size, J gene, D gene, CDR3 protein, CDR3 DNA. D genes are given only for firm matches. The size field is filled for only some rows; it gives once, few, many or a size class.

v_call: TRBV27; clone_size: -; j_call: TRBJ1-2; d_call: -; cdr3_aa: CASSPNPTETNYGYTF; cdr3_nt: TGTGCCAGCAGCCCCAACCCGACGGAGACTAACTATGGCTACACCTTC
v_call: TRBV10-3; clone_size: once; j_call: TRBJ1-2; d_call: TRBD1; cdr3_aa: CAISEFTGGYGYTF; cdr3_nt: TGTGCCATCAGTGAGTTTACAGGGGGATATGGCTACACCTTC
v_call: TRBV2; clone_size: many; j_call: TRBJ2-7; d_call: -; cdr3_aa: CASRGDWTYEQYF; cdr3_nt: TGTGCCAGCAGGGGGGACTGGACCTACGAGCAGTACTTC
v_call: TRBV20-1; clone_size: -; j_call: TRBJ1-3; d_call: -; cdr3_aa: CSASPEYRAYSGNTIYF; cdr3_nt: TGCAGTGCTAGTCCCGAATACAGGGCCTACTCTGGAAACACCATATATTTT
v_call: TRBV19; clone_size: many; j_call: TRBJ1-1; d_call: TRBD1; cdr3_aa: CASSGTGGTEAFF; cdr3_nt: TGTGCCAGTTCCGGGACAGGGGGCACTGAAGCTTTCTTT
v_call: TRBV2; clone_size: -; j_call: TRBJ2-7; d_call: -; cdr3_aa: CASSEAVESSYEQYF; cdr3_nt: TGTGCCAGCAGTGAGGCGGTCGAGAGCTCCTACGAGCAGTACTTC
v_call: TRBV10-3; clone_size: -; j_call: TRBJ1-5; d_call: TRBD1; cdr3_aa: CAISGQGGQPQHF; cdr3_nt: TGTGCCATCAGTGGACAGGGAGGGCAGCCCCAGCATTTT
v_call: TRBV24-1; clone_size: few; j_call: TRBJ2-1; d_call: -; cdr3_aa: CATKGVYNEQFF; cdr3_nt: TGTGCCACCAAGGGAGTCTACAATGAGCAGTTCTTC
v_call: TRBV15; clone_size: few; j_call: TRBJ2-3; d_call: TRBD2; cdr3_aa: CATSGDPTGTSGGASSDTQYF; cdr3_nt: TGTGCCACCAGCGGAGACCCAACCGGGACTAGCGGGGGGGCGTCATCCGATACGCAGTATTTT
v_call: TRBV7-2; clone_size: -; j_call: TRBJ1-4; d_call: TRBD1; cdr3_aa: CASRSGTGGEKLFF; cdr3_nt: TGTGCCAGCAGATCCGGGACAGGGGGTGAAAAACTGTTTTTT
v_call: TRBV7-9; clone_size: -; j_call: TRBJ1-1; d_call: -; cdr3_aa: CASSSIQRNTEAFF; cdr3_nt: TGTGCCAGCAGCTCAATACAGAGGAACACTGAAGCTTTCTTT
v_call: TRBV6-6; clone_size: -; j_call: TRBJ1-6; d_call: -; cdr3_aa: CASSYERDNSPLHF; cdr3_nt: TGTGCCAGCAGTTACGAGCGGGATAATTCACCCCTCCACTTT
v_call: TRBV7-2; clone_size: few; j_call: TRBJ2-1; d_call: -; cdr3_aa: CASSPFPLCSYNEQFF; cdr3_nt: TGTGCCAGCAGCCCCTTCCCACTGTGCTCCTACAATGAGCAGTTCTTC
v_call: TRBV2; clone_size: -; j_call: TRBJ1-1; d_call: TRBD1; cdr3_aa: CASIQGLEAFF; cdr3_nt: TGTGCCAGTATACAGGGGCTTGAGGCTTTCTTT
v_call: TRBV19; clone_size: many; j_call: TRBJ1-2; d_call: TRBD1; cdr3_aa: CASYDRTGDNYGYTF; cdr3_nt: TGTGCCAGTTACGATAGGACAGGGGATAACTATGGCTACACCTTC
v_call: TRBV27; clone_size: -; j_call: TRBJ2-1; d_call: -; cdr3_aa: CASSSSQQAYNEQFF; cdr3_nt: TGTGCCAGCAGTTCATCACAGCAAGCCTACAATGAGCAGTTCTTC
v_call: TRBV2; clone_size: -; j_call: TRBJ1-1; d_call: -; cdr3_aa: CASSVEESEAFF; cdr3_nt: TGTGCCAGCAGCGTTGAGGAGTCCGAAGCTTTCTTT
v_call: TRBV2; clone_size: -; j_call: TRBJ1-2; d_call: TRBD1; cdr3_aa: CASSEADRDDYGYTF; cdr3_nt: TGTGCCAGCAGTGAAGCGGACAGGGATGACTATGGCTACACCTTC
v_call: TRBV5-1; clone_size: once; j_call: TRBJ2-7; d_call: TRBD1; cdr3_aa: CASSLVRTGRREQYF; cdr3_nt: TGCGCCAGCAGCTTGGTGAGGACAGGGCGGCGCGAGCAGTACTTC
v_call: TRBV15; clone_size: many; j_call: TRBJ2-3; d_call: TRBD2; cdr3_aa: CATSRELLAGGREDTQYF; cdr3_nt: TGTGCCACCAGCAGAGAATTACTAGCGGGGGGCCGGGAAGATACGCAGTATTTT
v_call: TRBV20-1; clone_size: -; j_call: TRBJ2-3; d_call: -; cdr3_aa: CSARGTDTQYF; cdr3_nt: TGCAGTGCTAGAGGAACAGATACGCAGTATTTT
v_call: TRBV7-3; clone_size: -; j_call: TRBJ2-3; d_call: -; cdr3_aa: CASSPIWEQYF; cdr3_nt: TGTGCCAGCAGCCCCATCTGGGAGCAGTACTTT
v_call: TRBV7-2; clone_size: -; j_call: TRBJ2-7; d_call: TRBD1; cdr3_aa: CASSLGTDALFEQYF; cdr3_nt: TGTGCCAGCAGCCTTGGGACAGACGCCTTATTCGAGCAGTACTTC
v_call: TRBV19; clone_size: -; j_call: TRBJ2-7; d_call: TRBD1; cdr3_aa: CASGSSGTGPYEQYF; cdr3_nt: TGTGCCAGTGGCTCCTCCGGGACAGGGCCCTACGAGCAGTACTTC
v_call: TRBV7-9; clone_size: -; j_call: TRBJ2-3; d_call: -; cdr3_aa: CASSAAQGGGPDTQYF; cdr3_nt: TGTGCCAGCAGCGCAGCTCAGGGGGGGGGGCCCGATACGCAGTATTTT
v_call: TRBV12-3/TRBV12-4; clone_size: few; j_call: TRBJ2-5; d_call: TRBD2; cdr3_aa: CASSPTLANQETQYF; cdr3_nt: TGTGCCAGCAGCCCGACACTAGCGAACCAAGAGACCCAGTACTTC
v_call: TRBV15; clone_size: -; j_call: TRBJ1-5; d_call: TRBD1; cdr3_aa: CATSSDRGDQPQHF; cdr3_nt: TGTGCCACCAGCAGCGACAGGGGCGATCAGCCCCAGCATTTT
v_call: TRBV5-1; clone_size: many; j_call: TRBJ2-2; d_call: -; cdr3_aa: CASPGDTGELFF; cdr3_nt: TGCGCCAGCCCGGGGGACACCGGGGAGCTGTTTTTT
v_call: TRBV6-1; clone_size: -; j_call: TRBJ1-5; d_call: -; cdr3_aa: CASSETHRGNQPQHF; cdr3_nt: TGTGCCAGCAGTGAAACTCACAGGGGCAATCAGCCCCAGCATTTT
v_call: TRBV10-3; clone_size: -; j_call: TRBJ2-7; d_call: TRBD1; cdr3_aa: CAGSGTGFYEQYF; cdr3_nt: TGTGCCGGCTCCGGGACAGGGTTCTACGAGCAGTACTTC
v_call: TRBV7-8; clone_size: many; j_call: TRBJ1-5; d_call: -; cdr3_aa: CASSLLEQPQHF; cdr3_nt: TGTGCCAGCAGCTTATTAGAGCAGCCCCAGCATTTT
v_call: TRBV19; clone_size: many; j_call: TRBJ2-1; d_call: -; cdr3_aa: CASSMVAGIYNEQFF; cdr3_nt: TGTGCCAGTAGTATGGTTGCAGGAATATACAATGAGCAGTTCTTC
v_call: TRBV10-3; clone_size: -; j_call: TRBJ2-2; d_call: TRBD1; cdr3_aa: CAISDQGGTGNTGELFF; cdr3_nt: TGTGCCATCAGTGATCAGGGCGGGACAGGAAACACCGGGGAGCTGTTTTTT
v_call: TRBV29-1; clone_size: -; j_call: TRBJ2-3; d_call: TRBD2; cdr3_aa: CSVVPAGGDTQYF; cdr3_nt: TGCAGCGTTGTTCCAGCGGGAGGAGATACGCAGTATTTT
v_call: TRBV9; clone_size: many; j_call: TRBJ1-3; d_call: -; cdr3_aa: CASSVAVSGNTIYF; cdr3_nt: TGTGCCAGCAGCGTAGCAGTCTCTGGAAACACCATATATTTT
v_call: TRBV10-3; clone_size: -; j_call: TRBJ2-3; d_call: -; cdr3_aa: CAISVRGRTDTQYF; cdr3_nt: TGTGCCATCAGTGTTCGGGGTCGAACAGATACGCAGTATTTT
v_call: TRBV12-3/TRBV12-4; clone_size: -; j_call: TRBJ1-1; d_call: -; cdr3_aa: CASSPPMNTEAFF; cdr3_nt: TGTGCCAGCTCACCTCCTATGAACACTGAAGCTTTCTTT
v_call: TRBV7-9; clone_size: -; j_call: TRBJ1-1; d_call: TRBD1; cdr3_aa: CASSYTGALNTEAFF; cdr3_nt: TGTGCCAGCAGCTATACAGGGGCCCTGAACACTGAAGCTTTCTTT
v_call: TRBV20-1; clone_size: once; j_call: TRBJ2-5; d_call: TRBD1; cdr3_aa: CSARPGQGRETQYF; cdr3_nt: TGCAGTGCTAGACCGGGACAGGGGAGGGAGACCCAGTACTTC
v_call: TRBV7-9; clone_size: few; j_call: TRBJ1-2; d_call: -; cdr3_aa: CASSLGGIYGYTF; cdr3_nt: TGTGCCAGCAGCTTAGGAGGGATATATGGCTACACCTTC
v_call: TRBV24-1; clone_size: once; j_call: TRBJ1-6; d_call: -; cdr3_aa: CATSARGLNSPLHF; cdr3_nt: TGTGCCACCAGCGCCCGCGGATTGAATTCACCCCTCCACTTT
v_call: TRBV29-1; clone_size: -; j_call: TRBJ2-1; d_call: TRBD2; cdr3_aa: CSVDAGGPQFF; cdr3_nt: TGCAGCGTTGATGCGGGAGGGCCCCAGTTCTTC
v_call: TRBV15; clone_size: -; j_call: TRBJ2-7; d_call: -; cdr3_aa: CATSRRRAMGDEQYF; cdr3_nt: TGTGCCACCAGCAGAAGAAGGGCCATGGGGGACGAGCAGTACTTC
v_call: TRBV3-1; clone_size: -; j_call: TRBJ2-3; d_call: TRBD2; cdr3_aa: CASSARTSGGPDTQYF; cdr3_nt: TGTGCCAGCAGCGCCAGGACTAGCGGGGGCCCAGATACGCAGTATTTT
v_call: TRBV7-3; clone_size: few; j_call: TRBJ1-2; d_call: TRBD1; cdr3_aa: CASSLDRGGGYTF; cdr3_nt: TGTGCCAGCAGCTTGGACAGGGGCGGTGGCTACACCTTC
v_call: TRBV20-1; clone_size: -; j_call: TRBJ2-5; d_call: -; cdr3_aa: CSARDRTALQETQYF; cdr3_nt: TGCAGTGCTAGAGATCGGACAGCACTCCAAGAGACCCAGTACTTC
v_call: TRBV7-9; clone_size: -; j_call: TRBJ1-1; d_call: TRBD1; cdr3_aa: CASSWWEGGAEAFF; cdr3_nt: TGTGCCAGCAGCTGGTGGGAAGGGGGCGCTGAAGCTTTCTTT
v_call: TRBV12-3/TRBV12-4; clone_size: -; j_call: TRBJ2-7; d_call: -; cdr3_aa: CASSFSPLREQYF; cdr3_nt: TGTGCCAGCAGTTTCTCCCCTCTTCGCGAGCAGTACTTC
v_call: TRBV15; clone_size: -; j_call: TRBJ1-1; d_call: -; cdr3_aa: CATSRSPTVANTEAFF; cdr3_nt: TGTGCCACCAGCAGATCCCCGACAGTTGCGAACACTGAAGCTTTCTTT
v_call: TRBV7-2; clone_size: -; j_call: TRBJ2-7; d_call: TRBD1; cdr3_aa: CASSSRTGIAYEQYF; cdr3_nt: TGTGCCAGCAGCTCCCGGACAGGTATAGCCTACGAGCAGTACTTC
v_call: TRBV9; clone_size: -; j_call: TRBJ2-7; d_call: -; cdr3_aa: CASSGLGHEQYF; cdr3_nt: TGTGCCAGCAGCGGACTCGGGCACGAGCAGTACTTC